A single sample gave rise to the 30 T cell receptor beta chains below, sequenced in a study of post-analysis software for immune sequencing data. The authors incorporated unique molecular identifiers into the TCR beta cDNA libraries. TCRdb used MiXCR to reprocess the PCR reads, holding one entry per CDR3 protein. The data show around 770,000 distinct CDR3 sequences, about half seen once. Antigens for these TCRs are unknown. Broader study findings: In patients, five or six TRBV segments were more frequent than in controls, with TRBV5-6, TRBV5-1 and TRBV20-1 among them.

Sequenced: blood. The receptors shown here come from a girl aged 5 to 17 with multiple sclerosis.

The CDR3 coding sequence is TGTGCCAGCAGCCAAGATCAACTAGCGCTGAACAATGAGCAGTTCTTC. Translation: CASSQDQLALNNEQFF. V and J are TRBV3-1 and TRBJ2-1, with 7 bases lining up with TRBD2. With V trimmed by 0 bases and J by 5 bases, 7 bases remained unmatched. Germline CDR1 and CDR2: LGHDT and YNNKEL (reference sequence). This CDR3 has 16 amino acids.

This clonotype has a handful of counts. One end of the junction does not line up with germline, which may come from a read error. The gene calls are TRBV5-1 and TRBJ2-3; 14 positions match TRBD2. Looked up from germline, CDR1 is SGHRS and CDR2 is YFSETQ. The CDR3 has 16 amino acids. CDR3 coding DNA: TGTGCCAGCAGCCCTGGGACTAGCGGGAGTGCAGATACGCAGTATTTT. Encoded protein: CASSPGTSGSADTQYF. Full variable domain (outside the CDR3, taken from reference TRBV5-1 and TRBJ2-3): KAGVTQTPRYLIKTRGQQVTLSCSPISGHRSVSWYQQTPGQGLQFLFEYFSETQRNKGNFPGRFSGRQFSNSRSEMNVSTLELGDSALYLCASSPGTSGSADTQYFGPGTRLTVL.

V is TRBV5-1 and J is TRBJ1-2, with D perhaps TRBD1 (5 bases). Germline loops: CDR1 SGHRS, CDR2 YFSETQ. The CDR3 runs 12 residues. Trimming left V 5 bases short and J 7 bases short, with 12 bases between. The CDR3 DNA reads TGCGCCAGCAGGGACACGGAGGGTGGCTACACCTTC. Translated, it gives CASRDTEGGYTF.

This chain links TRBV28 with TRBJ2-5; 7 bases agree with TRBD1. The DNA end favors TRBJ2-7, so the J call may be wrong. Germline-derived CDR1 and CDR2 are MDHEN and SYDVKM. The CDR3 sequence is 14 residues long. CDR3 region: CASSGGTVGYEQYF. DNA of the CDR3: TGTGCCAGCAGTGGTGGGACAGTCGGCTACGAGCAGTACTTC.

Many counts were recorded for this clonotype. The chain carries TRBV7-2 and TRBJ2-7; 9 positions match TRBD2. The germline V gene encodes CDR1 SGHTA and CDR2 FQGNSA. The ends lost 7 bases at V and 4 bases at J; junction bases unmatched: 5. The CDR3 has 13 residues. This CDR3 is CASTLAGWYEQYF. In nucleotides, the CDR3 is TGTGCCAGCACCCTAGCGGGATGGTACGAGCAGTACTTC.

The rearrangement links TRBV6-5 to TRBJ2-3, with D unclear. This CDR3 has 15 amino acids. Trimming pared 0 bases from V and 0 bases from J, leaving 7 bases between. In germline, CDR1 is MNHEY, CDR2 SVGAGI. The CDR3 reads CASSYSSISTDTQYF. DNA of the CDR3: TGTGCCAGCAGTTACTCTTCCATAAGCACAGATACGCAGTATTTT.

This chain connects TRBV20-1 to TRBJ1-5, with 7 bases that match TRBD1. CDR1 DFQATT and CDR2 SNEGSKA come from the germline V gene (reference sequence). CDR3 length equals 15 residues. With V trimmed by 4 bases and J by 0 bases, 6 bases remained unmatched. DNA for the CDR3: TGCAGTGCTACGGACAGGTCACGTAGCAATCAGCCCCAGCATTTT. Translation gives CSATDRSRSNQPQHF.

This clonotype has a handful of counts. The gene calls are TRBV2 and TRBJ1-4, with a tentative D call TRBD1 (5 bases). CDR1 is SNHLY, CDR2 FYNNEI, per germline. V dropped 5 bases and J dropped 5 bases, with 21 bases sitting between them. The CDR3 extends over 17 amino acids. For the CDR3, the DNA is TGTGCCAGCAGTCGTGGGACCTTACCTAGGGGAAATGAAAAACTGTTTTTT. It codes for CASSRGTLPRGNEKLFF. Full variable domain (outside the CDR3, taken from reference TRBV2 and TRBJ1-4): EPEVTQTPSHQVTQMGQEVILRCVPISNHLYFYWYRQILGQKVEFLVSFYNNEISEKSEIFDDQFSVERPDGSNFTLKIRSTKLEDSAMYFCASSRGTLPRGNEKLFFGSGTQLSVL.

The chain employs TRBV7-9 and TRBJ2-1; the D gene is possibly TRBD2 (5 bases). Germline lookup yields CDR1 SEHNR and CDR2 FQNEAQ (reference sequence). V lost 5 bases and J 9 bases, leaving 8 bases between the germline ends. This CDR3 is built from 11 residues. The CDR3: CASSGEGEQFF. In nucleotides, the CDR3 is TGTGCCAGCAGCGGAGAGGGTGAGCAGTTCTTC.

The chain is built from TRBV27 and TRBJ2-7; TRBD1 might be the D (5 bases). Germline V CDR1 and CDR2: MNHEY, SMNVEV (reference sequence). The CDR3 totals 14 residues. V shed 6 bases and J shed 0 bases, with 12 bases lying between them. This chain's CDR3 is CASRMTVYSYEQYF. The CDR3 DNA reads TGTGCCAGCAGAATGACAGTTTACTCCTACGAGCAGTACTTC.

The V call is TRBV10-3, the J call TRBJ2-7; D is perhaps TRBD1 or TRBD2 (6 bases each). The V end was cut by 4 bases, the J end by 2 bases, with 12 bases between. The CDR3 extends over 14 amino acids. The germline V gene encodes CDR1 ENHRY and CDR2 SYGVKD. The CDR3 reads CAISGGTIPYEQYF. CDR3 nucleotides: TGTGCCATCAGTGGCGGGACAATACCCTACGAGCAGTACTTC.

This clonotype has more than one count but fewer than ten. The chain carries TRBV7-3 and TRBJ2-1; D tentatively fits TRBD1 or TRBD2 (5 bases each). The CDR3 runs 14 residues. The V gene's germline CDR1 is SGHTA and CDR2 FQGTGA. Deletions cut 5 bases from V and 5 bases from J, with 13 bases between. This CDR3 is CASSPTGRNNEQFF. DNA for the CDR3: TGTGCCAGCAGCCCAACGGGACGGAACAATGAGCAGTTCTTC. The whole variable domain, remainder taken from reference TRBV7-3 and TRBJ2-1, is GAGVSQTPSNKVTEKGKYVELRCDPISGHTALYWYRQSLGQGPEFLIYFQGTGAADDSGLPNDRFFAVRPEGSVSTLKIQRTERGDSAVYLCASSPTGRNNEQFFGPGTRLTVL.

The chain carries TRBV5-1 and TRBJ2-7, with TRBD1 identical over 8 bases. The end of the DNA is better explained by TRBJ2-5, so the J call may be wrong. CDR3 length: 16 amino acids. Germline CDR1 SGHRS, CDR2 YFSETQ. The DNA for the CDR3 is TGCGCCAGCAGCTTGGACGGACAGGGAGGAAGGGAGACCCAGTACTTC. This encodes CASSLDGQGGRETQYF.

The chain carries TRBV6-6 and TRBJ1-5; 11 bases line up with TRBD1. Germline lookup yields CDR1 MNHNY and CDR2 SVGAGI (reference sequence). J lost 3 bases, V lost 2 bases, and 6 bases had no gene match. The CDR3 runs to 17 residues. The CDR3 is CASSYTPGQGVNQPQHF. The CDR3 region has the DNA TGTGCCAGCAGTTACACGCCGGGACAGGGGGTCAATCAGCCCCAGCATTTT.

The chain employs TRBV6-1 and TRBJ1-4, with D tentatively TRBD1 (5 bases). V lost 2 bases and J 5 bases, leaving 12 bases between the germline ends. CDR3 size: 15 residues. The V gene's germline CDR1 is MNHNS and CDR2 SASEGT. Here the CDR3 DNA reads TGTGCCAGCAGTGAATTAAGGGCAGGGAATGAAAAACTGTTTTTT. The encoded protein is CASSELRAGNEKLFF.

The chain is built from TRBV7-2 and TRBJ2-5; D is undetermined. Trimming cost V 7 bases and J 1 base, with 16 bases left between them. This CDR3 comprises 15 residues. CDR1 SGHTA and CDR2 FQGNSA come from the germline V gene. The CDR3: CASTSGPASQETQYF. CDR3 sequence (DNA): TGTGCCAGCACATCTGGTCCAGCTAGCCAAGAGACCCAGTACTTC.

The J gene is TRBJ2-1, the V gene TRBV4-2, with D hard to call. Looked up from germline, CDR1 is LGHNA and CDR2 is YNFKEQ. Trimming took off 4 bases at V and 8 bases at J, with 12 bases between the two ends. This CDR3 contains 13 residues. CDR3 sequence: CASSPLGVDEQFF. CDR3 in DNA: TGTGCCAGCAGCCCCCTTGGGGTGGATGAGCAGTTCTTC.

Only a few counts were recorded for this clonotype. The CDR3 loop is CASSSETGEFYGYTF. For the CDR3, the DNA is TGTGCCAGCAGTTCCGAGACAGGGGAATTCTATGGCTACACCTTC. This chain joins TRBV7-9 and TRBJ1-2, with TRBD1 identical over 8 bases. After removal of 6 bases from V and 4 bases from J, the junction contained 10 bases not matched to a gene. CDR3 length: 15 amino acids. Germline CDR1 and CDR2: SEHNR and FQNEAQ (reference sequence).

This sequence joins TRBV14 and TRBJ1-2, with TRBD1 matching over 7 bases. Germline V gene sequence: CDR1 SGHDN, CDR2 FVKESK. V gave up 1 base and J gave up 5 bases; unmatched junction bases: 7. The CDR3 loop spans 15 amino acids. The CDR3 sequence is CASSQVIGTAYGYTF. For the CDR3, the DNA is TGTGCCAGCAGCCAAGTGATAGGGACAGCTTATGGCTACACCTTC.

Notes on this clonotype: Sequence at one end of the junction differs from germline and may be a read error. The genes are TRBV7-7 and TRBJ2-5; 12 bases align to TRBD1. The CDR3 has 16 amino acids. Germline values: CDR1 SSHAT, CDR2 FNYEAQ (reference sequence). This CDR3 reads CASSLSGQGAWETQYF. DNA for the CDR3: TGTGCTAGCAGCTTATCGGGACAGGGGGCCTGGGAGACCCAGTACTTC.

This clonotype came up a few times. The chain recombines TRBV29-1 with TRBJ2-7; D gene uncertain. This CDR3 has 14 amino acids. Trimming shortened V by 0 bases and J by 0 bases, and 9 bases separated the two germline ends. The germline V gene encodes CDR1 SQVTM and CDR2 ANQGSEA. CDR3 region: CSVEEGKSSYEQYF. The CDR3 coding sequence is TGCAGCGTTGAAGAAGGCAAGAGCTCCTACGAGCAGTACTTC.

This clonotype was detected a few times. The gene calls are TRBV29-1 and TRBJ2-5, with unresolved D. This CDR3 is built from 13 residues. V lost 1 base, J lost 2 bases, and 8 bases lay in between. The germline gives CDR1 SQVTM, CDR2 ANQGSEA. In nucleotides, the CDR3 is TGCAGCGTTGAAGTGTCCGTTCAAGAGACCCAGTACTTC. It encodes CSVEVSVQETQYF.

This clonotype was picked up a small number of times. The CDR3 bases are TGTGCCACCAGCACGACTAGCCGAACCTACGAGCAGTACTTC. It specifies CATSTTSRTYEQYF. The V call is TRBV15, the J call TRBJ2-7; TRBD2 agrees at 7 bases. The V and J ends lost 4 bases and 2 bases, in that order; junction bases with no gene match: 5. The CDR3 loop spans 14 amino acids. Germline loops: CDR1 LNHNV, CDR2 YYDKDF (reference sequence). Full variable domain (outside the CDR3, taken from reference TRBV15 and TRBJ2-7): DAMVIQNPRYQVTQFGKPVTLSCSQTLNHNVMYWYQQKSSQAPKLLFHYYDKDFNNEADTPDNFQSRRPNTSFCFLDIRSPGLGDTAMYLCATSTTSRTYEQYFGPGTRLTVT.

The chain is built from TRBV20-1 and TRBJ2-5, with a weak D call TRBD1 (6 bases). Looked up from germline, CDR1 is DFQATT and CDR2 is SNEGSKA (reference sequence). The CDR3 totals 13 residues. Trimming pared 3 bases from V and 6 bases from J, leaving 14 bases between. CDR3 in amino acids: CSASFRGWQTQYF. CDR3 DNA: TGCAGTGCTAGTTTCAGGGGATGGCAGACCCAGTACTTC.

J is TRBJ2-5 and V is TRBV12-3 or TRBV12-4; D gene uncertain. This CDR3 has 12 residues. Deletions cut 4 bases from V and 4 bases from J, with 7 bases between. CDR3 nucleotides: TGTGCCAGCAGTTCCGTCGCAGAGACCCAGTACTTC. Residues: CASSSVAETQYF.

This clonotype has more than one count but fewer than ten. The V call is TRBV20-1, the J call TRBJ2-7, with D tentatively TRBD1 (6 bases). V was cut by 6 bases and J by 5 bases, with 20 bases left in between. CDR3 length: 14 residues. Germline CDR1 reads DFQATT; CDR2 reads SNEGSKA (reference sequence). The chain's CDR3 is CSAPMPGARDEQYF. In nucleotides, the CDR3 is TGCAGTGCACCTATGCCAGGGGCTCGGGACGAGCAGTACTTC.

This clonotype was counted only a few times. This rearrangement joins TRBV27 to TRBJ2-7, with D possibly matching TRBD1 (6 bases). V lost 2 bases, J lost 2 bases, and 16 bases lay in between. The length of the CDR3 is 16 residues. Germline V gene data show CDR1 as MNHEY and CDR2 as SMNVEV (reference sequence). CDR3 loop: CASSLRGYGPTYEQYF. The CDR3, as DNA: TGTGCCAGCAGTTTAAGGGGGTACGGGCCTACCTACGAGCAGTACTTC.

This clonotype turned up a few times. The chain is built from TRBV7-6 and TRBJ1-2, with 8 bases that match TRBD1. Germline V gene sequence: CDR1 SGHVS, CDR2 FNYEAQ. The CDR3 is 15 amino acids. The V and J ends lost 2 bases and 5 bases, in that order; junction bases with no gene match: 7. This chain's CDR3 is CASSLPPRTGYGYTF. Here the CDR3 DNA reads TGTGCCAGCAGCTTACCGCCAAGGACAGGGTATGGCTACACCTTC. Looking up the rest from reference TRBV7-6 and TRBJ1-2 gives the full variable domain: GAGVSQSPRYKVTKRGQDVALRCDPISGHVSLYWYRQALGQGPEFLTYFNYEAQQDKSGLPNDRFSAERPEGSISTLTIQRTEQRDSAMYRCASSLPPRTGYGYTFGSGTRLTVV.

The chain is built from TRBV20-1 and TRBJ1-5, with D perhaps TRBD1 (6 bases). Germline CDR1 reads DFQATT; CDR2 reads SNEGSKA (reference sequence). The CDR3 extends over 12 amino acids. V shed 6 bases and J shed 7 bases, with 13 bases lying between them. The chain's CDR3 is CSAGQGIQPQHF. The CDR3 DNA reads TGCAGTGCAGGGCAGGGGATCCAGCCCCAGCATTTT.

The rearrangement uses TRBV6-1 and TRBJ2-7, with a weak D call TRBD1 (6 bases). V gave up 1 base and J gave up 3 bases, with 7 bases separating them. The CDR3 consists of 13 residues. CDR1 and CDR2 from the germline V gene are MNHNS and SASEGT. The CDR3 here is CASSEDRDYEQYF. The CDR3 region has the DNA TGTGCCAGCAGTGAAGACAGGGACTACGAGCAGTACTTC.